The clone carrying this T cell receptor beta chain was seen more than once but under ten times. Its specificity is unknown. Assay: immunoSEQ multiplex PCR; the TCRdb copy retains only in-frame clones and omits some. The table has 150,000 or so clones, 90% seen once. This specimen belongs to a study of T cell responses to AZD1222 COVID-19 vaccine. General observations from the study: Possibly, clonal diversity was underestimated; donors were largely white British and included more females. Spike-wide coverage was observed for vaccine-associated CD4 TCRs, with dominant responses at 160-218 and 743-854.

CDR1 is MNHEY, CDR2 SMNVEV, per germline (reference sequence). The CDR3 has 11 residues. V was trimmed by 5 bases and J by 2 bases, leaving 1 base between them. The sequences come from peripheral blood, collected on day 0 of AZD1222 vaccination. The chain has TRBV27 and TRBJ1-3; D remains ambiguous. The sequence came from an adult in good health. The CDR3 sequence is CASSAGNTIYF. CDR3 sequence (DNA): TGTGCCAGCAGTGCTGGAAACACCATATATTTT.